A single T cell receptor (beta chain) is shown here with its context. The antigen remains undetermined. The data derive from a study of Ad26.COV2.S vaccination and SARS-CoV-2 variants. Study context: Intramuscularly, Ad26.COV2.S was given either once or twice, 56 days apart.

Clones were sequenced by immunoSEQ multiplex PCR, and TCRdb holds only the in-frame ones, with some missing. In the table there are 380,000 or so clones, roughly 89% of which are singletons. With V trimmed by 3 bases and J by 4 bases, 6 bases remained unmatched. This CDR3 is 15 amino acids long. The germline gives CDR1 SGHVS, CDR2 FNYEAQ. Regarding the study as a whole: CD8+ and CD4+ T cells specific for spike reportedly responded with substantial breadth after vaccination.

Treatment denoted: around 19 received Ad26.COV2.S at low or high dose, single or two shots; several received placebo; per-sample allocation not given. It was on day 63 after the first vaccine or placebo injection that samples were taken. The chain has TRBV7-6 and TRBJ2-5; 9 bases are shared with TRBD2. This TCR was sampled from a person between 18 and 65 years old who received the Ad26.COV2.S COVID-19 vaccine or a placebo. Source: peripheral blood, taken in a trial of Ad26.COV2.S vaccine versus placebo. In DNA, the CDR3 is TGTGCCAGCAGCTTCCAGGGACTAGCAGGAGAGACCCAGTACTTC. Its protein is CASSFQGLAGETQYF.